This TCR beta chain was captured in a study of Ad26.COV2.S vaccination and SARS-CoV-2 variants. The wider study: Each vaccinee took Ad26.COV2.S intramuscularly, once or twice 56 days apart. General study results and limits: From the TCR breadth and depth analyses, total T cell responses may have been underestimated. Substantial post-vaccination breadth of spike-specific CD8+ and CD4+ T cell responses was reported.

CDR1 is LGHNA and CDR2 is YSLEER in the germline V gene. V was trimmed by 0 bases and J by 2 bases, leaving 10 bases between them. This CDR3 contains 16 residues. Produced via immunoSEQ multiplex PCR; TCRdb's table is partial and in-frame only. The sample carries under 500,000 clones, 92% recorded once. As for this clone: Its antigen is still unknown.

As to treatment: 19 received Ad26.COV2.S at low or high dose, single or two shots; about 5 received placebo; per-sample allocation not given. Sampling took place 63 days after the first vaccine or placebo injection. Cohort 1b enrolled adults aged 18-55 years in Boston. This sequence originates from a person aged 18-60 years who received the Ad26.COV2.S COVID-19 vaccine or a placebo. This rearrangement joins TRBV4-3 to TRBJ2-2; D possibly corresponds to TRBD1 (6 bases). Here the sequenced sample was peripheral blood, taken in a trial of Ad26.COV2.S vaccine versus placebo. CDR3 protein: CASSQEGHLNTGELFF. The CDR3 DNA reads TGCGCCAGCAGCCAAGAGGGACACCTTAACACCGGGGAGCTGTTTTTT.